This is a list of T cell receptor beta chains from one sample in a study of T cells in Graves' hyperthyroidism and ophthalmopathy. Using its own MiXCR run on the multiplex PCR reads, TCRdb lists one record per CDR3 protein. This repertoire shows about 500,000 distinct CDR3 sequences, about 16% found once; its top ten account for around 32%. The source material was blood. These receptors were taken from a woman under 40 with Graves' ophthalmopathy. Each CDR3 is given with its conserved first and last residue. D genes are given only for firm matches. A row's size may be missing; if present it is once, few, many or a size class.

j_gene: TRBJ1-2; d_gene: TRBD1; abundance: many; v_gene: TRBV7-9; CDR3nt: TGTGCCAGCAGCGGACGGACAGGGGCGGGTGGCTACACCTTC; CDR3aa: CASSGRTGAGGYTF
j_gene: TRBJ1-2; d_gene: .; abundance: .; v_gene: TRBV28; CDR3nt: TGTGCCACCTTTTGGGGGCAGAACTATGGCTACACCTTC; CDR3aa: CATFWGQNYGYTF
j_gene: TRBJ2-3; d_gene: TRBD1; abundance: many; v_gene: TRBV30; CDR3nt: TGTGCCTGGAGCGACAGGGGACAATTCACAGATACGCAGTATTTT; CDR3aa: CAWSDRGQFTDTQYF
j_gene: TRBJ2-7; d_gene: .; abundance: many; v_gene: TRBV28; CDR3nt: TGTGCCAGCAGGAAACAAGGGGGAGTAGCCTACGAGCAGTACTTC; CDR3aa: CASRKQGGVAYEQYF
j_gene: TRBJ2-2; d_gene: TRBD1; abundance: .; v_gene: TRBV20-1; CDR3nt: TGCAGTGCTGGAGAAGACAGGGCCGGGGAGCTGTTTTTT; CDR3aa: CSAGEDRAGELFF
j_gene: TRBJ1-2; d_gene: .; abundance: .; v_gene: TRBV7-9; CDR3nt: TGTGCCAGCAGCCCTCGGGCCCTCCGTCATGGCTACACCTTC; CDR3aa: CASSPRALRHGYTF
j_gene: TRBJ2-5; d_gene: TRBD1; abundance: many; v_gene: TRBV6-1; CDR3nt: TGTGCCAGCAGACCGAATGACAGGGTTCAAGAGACCCAGTACTTC; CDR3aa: CASRPNDRVQETQYF
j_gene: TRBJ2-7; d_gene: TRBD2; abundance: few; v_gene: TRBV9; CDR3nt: TGTGCCAGCAGCGTAGAAGGCGGGAGTATTGAGCAGTACTTC; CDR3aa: CASSVEGGSIEQYF
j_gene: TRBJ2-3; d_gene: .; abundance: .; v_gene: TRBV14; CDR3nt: TGTGCCAGCAGCCAAGGTCCCGGGGGAGCAGATACGCAGTATTTT; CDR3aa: CASSQGPGGADTQYF
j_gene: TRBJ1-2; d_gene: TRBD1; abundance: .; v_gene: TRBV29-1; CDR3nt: TGCAGCGGTGCGGACAGGGATTCCTATGGCTACACCTTC; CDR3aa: CSGADRDSYGYTF
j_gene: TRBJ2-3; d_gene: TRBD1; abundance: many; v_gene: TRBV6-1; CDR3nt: TGTGCCAGCAGTTATGGACAGGGCGACGCAGATACGCAGTATTTT; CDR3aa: CASSYGQGDADTQYF
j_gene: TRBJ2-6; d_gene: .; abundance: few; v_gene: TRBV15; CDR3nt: TGTGCCACCAGCAGAGCGCCCTCTGGGGCCAACGTCCTGACTTTC; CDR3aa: CATSRAPSGANVLTF
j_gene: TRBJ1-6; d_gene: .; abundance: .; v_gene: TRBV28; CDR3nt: TGTGCCAGCAGTCCACCGGGGGGAGGGAGCTCACCCCTCCACTTT; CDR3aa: CASSPPGGGSSPLHF
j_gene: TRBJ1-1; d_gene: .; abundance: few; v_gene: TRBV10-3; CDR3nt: TGTGCCATCAGTGATTCAGAGAACACTGAAGCTTTCTTT; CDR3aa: CAISDSENTEAFF
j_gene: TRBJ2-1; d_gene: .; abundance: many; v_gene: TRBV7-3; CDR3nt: TGTGCCAGCAGCTTAAGGGGAAGAGGGGATGAGCAGTTCTTC; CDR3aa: CASSLRGRGDEQFF
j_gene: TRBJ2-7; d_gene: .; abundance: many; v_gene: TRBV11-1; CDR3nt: TGTGCCAGCAGCTTAGAGACAGGTTCGAACGAGCAGTACTTC; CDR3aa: CASSLETGSNEQYF
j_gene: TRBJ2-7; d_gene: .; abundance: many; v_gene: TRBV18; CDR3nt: TGTGCCAGCTCACCCGACAGCTTGAGCTCCTACGAGCAGTACTTC; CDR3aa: CASSPDSLSSYEQYF